Presented here are 27 T cell receptor beta chains from one specimen sequenced in a study of blood T cells in healthy people across ages. The second PCR ran roughly 6 to 11 cycles with a sample-barcoded 5' primer and J-beta primers. Each CDR3 protein gets one entry after TCRdb re-called the 5' RACE reads with MiXCR. The sample lists 800,000 to 1,300,000 distinct CDR3 sequences, roughly 24% seen once, with around 0.7% in the top ten. These same records also appear under a second study, on T cells of mothers and their children.

Specimen: blood. The source of these receptors is a girl aged 2 to 9 in good health.

A few counts support this clonotype. The germline gene is not matched at one end of the junction; a read error may be the cause. The gene calls are TRBV5-1 and TRBJ2-1; 10 bases are shared with TRBD2. Germline CDR1 is SGHRS and CDR2 is YFSETQ. The CDR3 contains 15 residues. In DNA form, the CDR3 reads TGCGCCGGCAGCTTCCTAGCGGGAGATAGGGATGAGCAGTTCTTC. Its translation: CAGSFLAGDRDEQFF. Together with reference TRBV5-1 and TRBJ2-1, the CDR3 gives the full variable domain: KAGVTQTPRYLIKTRGQQVTLSCSPISGHRSVSWYQQTPGQGLQFLFEYFSETQRNKGNFPGRFSGRQFSNSRSEMNVSTLELGDSALYLCAGSFLAGDRDEQFFGPGTRLTVL.

This clonotype was recorded many times. V is TRBV28 and J is TRBJ2-5; D is uncertain. Germline loops: CDR1 MDHEN, CDR2 SYDVKM. Trimming pared 4 bases from V and 5 bases from J, leaving 23 bases between. This CDR3 region has 17 residues. The CDR3 here is CASSSRFGNEFGETQYF. CDR3 nucleotides: TGTGCCAGCAGTTCCCGCTTCGGCAACGAATTTGGGGAGACCCAGTACTTC.

This chain uses TRBV29-1 with TRBJ2-7, with a possible D match to TRBD1 (6 bases). The CDR3 runs to 15 residues. Trimming took off 4 bases at V and 1 base at J, with 17 bases between the two ends. The V gene's germline CDR1 is SQVTM and CDR2 ANQGSEA. CDR3 residues: CSVGSRTDFSYEQYF. CDR3 sequence (DNA): TGCAGCGTTGGTTCTAGGACAGATTTTTCCTACGAGCAGTACTTC.

This clonotype was counted only a few times. J is TRBJ2-1 and V is TRBV2; 8 bases are a match to TRBD2. Germline trimming cut 8 bases from V and 7 bases from J; bases unmatched to any gene: 10. Germline values: CDR1 SNHLY, CDR2 FYNNEI. The CDR3 loop spans 14 amino acids. As DNA, the CDR3 is TGTGCCAGCGCCCGAACACGGGAGGGGAATGAGCAGTTCTTC. It translates to CASARTREGNEQFF.

This chain uses TRBV4-2 with TRBJ2-1, with D possibly matching TRBD2 (6 bases). The CDR3 contains 18 residues. The germline gives CDR1 LGHNA, CDR2 YNFKEQ. V shed 1 base and J shed 2 bases, with 18 bases lying between them. CDR3 amino acids: CASSQGQVRDPPYNEQFF. In nucleotides, the CDR3 is TGTGCCAGCAGCCAAGGTCAGGTGCGGGACCCTCCCTACAATGAGCAGTTCTTC.

This clonotype was observed a handful of times. The gene calls are TRBV21-1 and TRBJ2-5; the DNA was not compared with TRBD1, the D call given in the table. TRBV21-1 is annotated as a pseudogene. CDR3 size: 18 residues. The CDR3 DNA reads TGTGCCAGCAGCGACACCAATGGGGACAGGGGAGTTCAGGAGACCCAGTACTTC. The encoded protein is CASSDTNGDRGVQETQYF.

This clonotype has just a few counts. The chain couples TRBV10-3 to TRBJ1-5; a weak D match, TRBD1 (6 bases). V lost 4 bases, J lost 4 bases, and 17 bases lay in between. CDR3 length: 16 amino acids. In germline, CDR1 is ENHRY, CDR2 SYGVKD. The CDR3: CAISAAWGQENQPQHF. Written as DNA, the CDR3 is TGTGCCATCAGTGCCGCGTGGGGACAAGAGAATCAGCCCCAGCATTTT.

This clonotype was picked up a small number of times. The gene calls are TRBV12-3 or TRBV12-4 and TRBJ2-2, with TRBD2 matching over 10 bases. This CDR3 has 17 amino acids. J gave up 5 bases and V 3 bases, and 9 bases lay outside the gene matches. The CDR3 reads CASSLASGGPGTGELFF. The CDR3 DNA follows: TGTGCCAGCAGTTTGGCTAGCGGGGGACCCGGAACCGGGGAGCTGTTTTTT.

This clonotype was seen only a few times. The gene calls are TRBV12-3 or TRBV12-4 and TRBJ1-2; possibly TRBD1 for D (6 bases). This CDR3 spans 15 amino acids. V was cut by 4 bases and J by 6 bases, with 18 bases left in between. The CDR3 here is CASSSFQGPGNGYTF. CDR3 sequence (DNA): TGTGCCAGCAGTTCTTTTCAGGGGCCGGGGAATGGCTACACCTTC.

The chain employs TRBV5-1 and TRBJ2-2, with D unclear. The V end lost 0 bases, the J end lost 6 bases, and 9 bases lay between the germline ends. This CDR3 has 14 residues. The germline CDR1 and CDR2 sequences are SGHRS and YFSETQ. The CDR3 reads CASSLATTAGELFF. For the CDR3, the DNA is TGCGCCAGCAGCTTGGCTACCACAGCCGGGGAGCTGTTTTTT.

The sample holds a few counts of this clonotype. The V and J genes are TRBV5-1 and TRBJ1-2; no reliable D call. Germline V gene data show CDR1 as SGHRS and CDR2 as YFSETQ. Trimming shortened V by 2 bases and J by 0 bases, and 14 bases separated the two germline ends. This CDR3 is built from 16 residues. The CDR3 loop is CASSFGPVGSNYGYTF. The CDR3 DNA reads TGCGCCAGCAGCTTTGGCCCAGTAGGATCTAACTATGGCTACACCTTC.

The chain links TRBV7-9 to TRBJ2-2, with D maybe TRBD1 (5 bases). Germline CDR1 and CDR2: SEHNR and FQNEAQ (reference sequence). This CDR3 contains 14 residues. The germline V and J ends were trimmed by 4 bases and 5 bases, with 11 bases remaining between them. Written as DNA, the CDR3 is TGTGCCAGCAGCTCTCTGACAGCGACCGGGGAGCTGTTTTTT. It yields the protein CASSSLTATGELFF.

V is TRBV21-1 and J is TRBJ2-6; TRBD2 reflects the table's D call only, with no check against the DNA. TRBV21-1 is flagged as a pseudogene. The length of the CDR3 is 16 residues. CDR3 DNA sequence: TGTGCCAGCAGCCCCCCAGGGAGGGGTAAGGCCAACGTCCTGACTTTC. Its translation: CASSPPGRGKANVLTF.

This sequence joins TRBV12-3 or TRBV12-4 and TRBJ1-2; no reliable D call. The CDR3 is 14 residues long. The ends were cut back, 0 bases at V and 3 bases at J, with 8 bases in the middle. The CDR3 sequence is CASSLAPWDYGYTF. Written as DNA, the CDR3 is TGTGCCAGCAGTTTAGCCCCCTGGGACTATGGCTACACCTTC.

This clonotype came up a few times. The V gene is TRBV15, the J gene TRBJ2-2, with D perhaps matching TRBD1 (6 bases). This CDR3 region has 16 residues. The V end lost 0 bases, the J end lost 1 base, and 9 bases lay between the germline ends. From germline, CDR1 is LNHNV and CDR2 YYDKDF (reference sequence). The CDR3 DNA sequence: TGTGCCACCAGCAGAGAAGGGACACAGAACACCGGGGAGCTGTTTTTT. Residues: CATSREGTQNTGELFF.

This clonotype occurred a few times. One end of the junction fails to match germline, which may point to a read error. This rearrangement joins TRBV12-3 or TRBV12-4 to TRBJ2-3, with a tentative D call TRBD2 (6 bases). The CDR3 has 14 residues. Here the CDR3 DNA reads TGTGCCAGCAGCAGACTAGGGAGCACAGATGCGCAGTATTTT. This translates into CASSRLGSTDAQYF.

The chain combines TRBV5-1 with TRBJ2-7; tentatively, D is TRBD2 (5 bases). The CDR3 extends over 16 amino acids. CDR1 and CDR2 (germline): SGHRS, YFSETQ. Trimming cost V 2 bases and J 5 bases, with 20 bases left between them. The CDR3 sequence: CASSFLPAEDGNEQYF. The CDR3 nucleotides read TGCGCCAGCAGCTTCTTACCCGCGGAGGATGGGAACGAGCAGTACTTC.

The CDR3 region has the DNA TGTGCCAGCAGTTCCACCGGGACAGGACAGTACGAGCAGTACTTC. Its translation: CASSSTGTGQYEQYF. The rearrangement links TRBV6-5 to TRBJ2-7, with 8 bases aligning to TRBD1. Trimming at V came to 4 bases and at J to 4 bases, leaving 9 bases not matched to a gene. The CDR3 covers 15 residues. The germline V gene encodes CDR1 MNHEY and CDR2 SVGAGI.

This chain connects TRBV4-3 to TRBJ2-5, with D perhaps TRBD1 or TRBD2 (5 bases each). Germline CDR1 LGHNA, CDR2 YSLEER. This CDR3 spans 17 amino acids. V shed 2 bases and J shed 5 bases, with 21 bases lying between them. CDR3 sequence (DNA): TGCGCCAGCAGCCAACCCAATTGCCAGGGAGTACGGGAGACCCAGTACTTC. Translation gives CASSQPNCQGVRETQYF.

As concerns this clonotype: One junction end disagrees with the germline gene, perhaps due to a read error. The chain recombines TRBV4-1 with TRBJ2-1; 13 positions agree with TRBD2. Germline V gene sequence: CDR1 MGHRA, CDR2 YSYEKL. This CDR3 comprises 16 residues. The DNA for the CDR3 is TGCGCCAGCAGCTCTGGGACTAGCGGGAAGAACAATGAGCGGTTCTTC. Protein product: CASSSGTSGKNNERFF.

This chain uses TRBV20-1 with TRBJ2-5, with a tentative D call TRBD2 (6 bases). Germline lookup yields CDR1 DFQATT and CDR2 SNEGSKA (reference sequence). The CDR3 consists of 12 residues. V lost 3 bases to trimming and J lost 5 bases, with 10 bases between them. The CDR3 loop is CSARWRGETQYF. The DNA for the CDR3 is TGCAGTGCTAGGTGGCGGGGTGAGACCCAGTACTTC.

This sequence joins TRBV25-1 and TRBJ2-5; D might be TRBD1 (6 bases). The DNA matches TRBJ2-7 better at its end, which makes the J call doubtful. The CDR3 totals 15 residues. Germline V gene data show CDR1 as MGHDK and CDR2 as SYGVNS. The CDR3 here is CASSESLGGNYEQYF. Here the CDR3 DNA reads TGTGCCAGCAGTGAATCTTTAGGGGGAAACTACGAGCAGTACTTC.

Ten or more counts support this clonotype. The CDR3 is CSVEGHTGDRVETQYF. The CDR3, as DNA: TGCAGCGTTGAAGGACACACAGGGGATAGGGTGGAGACCCAGTACTTC. The chain links TRBV29-1 to TRBJ2-5; 7 positions agree with TRBD1. CDR3 length equals 16 residues. The junction had 13 bases not matched to a gene; V was cut back by 1 base and J by 5 bases. Germline CDR1 SQVTM, CDR2 ANQGSEA.

The chain uses TRBV7-9 and TRBJ2-1; perhaps D is TRBD1 or TRBD2 (6 bases each). V lost 3 bases and J lost 3, with 15 bases in between. Germline CDR1 and CDR2: SEHNR and FQNEAQ (reference sequence). The CDR3 has 16 amino acids. Here the CDR3 DNA reads TGTGCCAGCAGCTTCCCGGGGGCTAACCTCTACAATGAGCAGTTCTTC. This translates into CASSFPGANLYNEQFF.

The chain is built from TRBV29-1 and TRBJ2-5; D remains ambiguous. V lost 8 bases to trimming and J lost 2 bases, with 12 bases between them. Germline V gene data show CDR1 as SQVTM and CDR2 as ANQGSEA. The CDR3 is made up of 12 amino acids. In DNA, the CDR3 is TGCAGCTGGGCGGAGAATCAAGAGACCCAGTACTTC. This gives the protein CSWAENQETQYF.

The CDR3 is CSASLGTEYGYTF. The CDR3 region has the DNA TGCAGCGCCTCCTTAGGGACAGAATATGGCTACACCTTC. The J gene is TRBJ1-2, the V gene TRBV29-1; TRBD1 agrees at 7 bases. This CDR3 region has 13 residues. Germline V gene data show CDR1 as SQVTM and CDR2 as ANQGSEA. J was trimmed by 5 bases and V by 7 bases; bases with no gene match: 10. The complete variable domain, with remaining parts taken from reference TRBV29-1 and TRBJ1-2, reads SAVISQKPSRDICQRGTSLTIQCQVDSQVTMMFWYRQQPGQSLTLIATANQGSEATYESGFVIDKFPISRPNLTFSTLTVSNMSPEDSSIYLCSASLGTEYGYTFGSGTRLTVV.

The chain combines TRBV12-3 or TRBV12-4 with TRBJ2-1; unclear D gene. The CDR3 totals 11 residues. V was clipped by 4 bases and J by 11 bases, with 9 bases between them. In DNA form, the CDR3 reads TGTGCCAGCAGTTCACAAAATAAGCAGTTCTTC. It codes for CASSSQNKQFF.